Below are 14 T cell receptor beta chains sequenced from a single sample in a study of shared T cell receptors in the human thymus. The data were produced by immunoSEQ multiplex PCR, yet TCRdb's version contains in-frame clones alone and is incomplete. The repertoire has around 730,000 clones, approximately 83% of them found once; the top ten carry roughly 0.01%. The same specimen was also included in a second study, on human thymus T cells.

The sequencing input was thymocytes. These receptors all stem from a girl in the first two years of life with a congenital heart defect.

The CDR3 region is CASSHTPDTQYF. The CDR3 region has the DNA TGTGCCAGCAGCCACACCCCAGATACGCAGTATTTT. The gene calls are TRBV7-6 and TRBJ2-3; D remains unclear. This CDR3 spans 12 amino acids. The germline CDR1 and CDR2 sequences are SGHVS and FNYEAQ. V was cut by 5 bases and J by 4 bases, with 7 bases left in between.

The gene calls are TRBV5-1 and TRBJ2-7; TRBD1 agrees at 7 bases. The V and J ends lost 0 bases and 4 bases, in that order; junction bases with no gene match: 4. CDR1 is SGHRS and CDR2 is YFSETQ in the germline V gene. This CDR3 is 14 amino acids long. CDR3 loop: CASSLEGTDYEQYF. The DNA of the CDR3 is TGCGCCAGCAGCTTGGAGGGGACAGATTACGAGCAGTACTTC. Combining the CDR3 with reference TRBV5-1 and TRBJ2-7 gives the whole variable domain KAGVTQTPRYLIKTRGQQVTLSCSPISGHRSVSWYQQTPGQGLQFLFEYFSETQRNKGNFPGRFSGRQFSNSRSEMNVSTLELGDSALYLCASSLEGTDYEQYFGPGTRLTVT.

The V and J genes are TRBV5-1 and TRBJ1-4; TRBD1 matches at 7 bases. V dropped 0 bases and J dropped 2; count of bases not matched to a gene: 13. CDR3 length equals 19 residues. Per the germline V gene, CDR1 is SGHRS and CDR2 is YFSETQ. The CDR3 loop is CASSLGPGQATSTNEKLFF. In DNA, the CDR3 is TGCGCCAGCAGCTTGGGTCCCGGACAGGCGACCAGTACTAATGAAAAACTGTTTTTT.

The chain carries TRBV25-1 and TRBJ1-2, with a tentative D call TRBD1 (6 bases). V lost 4 bases and J lost 1, with 10 bases in between. Germline values: CDR1 MGHDK, CDR2 SYGVNS. The length of the CDR3 is 14 residues. The CDR3 protein is CASSGQDFNYGYTF. In DNA, the CDR3 is TGTGCCAGCAGTGGACAGGACTTTAACTATGGCTACACCTTC.

The chain employs TRBV6-5 and TRBJ1-3; D possibly corresponds to TRBD1 (5 bases). The CDR3 loop spans 16 amino acids. V gave up 0 bases and J gave up 0 bases, with 9 bases separating them. Germline V lookup: CDR1 MNHEY, CDR2 SVGAGI. The CDR3 coding sequence is TGTGCCAGCAGTTACTCGGGGCGGTTCTCTGGAAACACCATATATTTT. It codes for CASSYSGRFSGNTIYF.

The chain is built from TRBV28 and TRBJ2-1; 7 bases are a match to TRBD1. Germline assignment: CDR1 MDHEN and CDR2 SYDVKM. V lost 5 bases, J lost 6 bases, and 7 bases stayed unmatched. The CDR3 spans 14 residues. The CDR3 bases are TGTGCCAGCAGTCGGACAGGCCTTCGCAATGAGCAGTTCTTC. This gives the protein CASSRTGLRNEQFF.

This clone appeared once. The gene calls are TRBV29-1 and TRBJ2-5, with unresolved D. Trimming left V 4 bases short and J 4 bases short, with 13 bases between. Per the germline V gene, CDR1 is SQVTM and CDR2 is ANQGSEA. The CDR3 length is 13 residues. The CDR3 sequence: CSVGAGLLETQYF. As DNA, the CDR3 is TGCAGCGTTGGGGCAGGTCTGTTAGAGACCCAGTACTTC.

The chain links TRBV28 to TRBJ1-2; D is undetermined. Germline loops: CDR1 MDHEN, CDR2 SYDVKM. Trimming stripped 4 bases from V and 6 bases from J, with 21 bases between. This CDR3 has 16 residues. The CDR3 DNA follows: TGTGCCAGCAGTTCCTGGCGAGCTACTACACCCAATGGCTACACCTTC. Its protein product is CASSSWRATTPNGYTF.

CDR3 sequence: CASSLARASYGYTF. The DNA for the CDR3 is TGTGCCAGCAGCTTGGCGCGAGCATCCTATGGCTACACCTTC. The V and J genes are TRBV5-6 and TRBJ1-2; D gene unclear. Germline V gene sequence: CDR1 SGHDT, CDR2 YYEEEE. This CDR3 comprises 14 residues. V gave up 0 bases and J gave up 4 bases, with 10 bases separating them.

This clone appeared once. The V call is TRBV5-5, the J call TRBJ1-5, with D unresolved. Looked up from germline, CDR1 is SGHKS and CDR2 is YYEKEE (reference sequence). V lost 2 bases and J 7 bases, leaving 16 bases between the germline ends. The CDR3 length is 15 residues. CDR3 residues: CASSFYFLRKQPQHF. CDR3 DNA: TGTGCCAGCAGCTTTTATTTTCTGAGGAAACAGCCCCAGCATTTT.

V is TRBV4-3 and J is TRBJ2-5; TRBD2 agrees at 9 bases. The ends lost 1 base at V and 2 bases at J; junction bases unmatched: 5. Germline loops: CDR1 LGHNA, CDR2 YSLEER. This CDR3 comprises 16 residues. CDR3 region: CASSQVPSGAQETQYF. The CDR3 bases are TGCGCCAGCAGCCAAGTTCCTAGCGGGGCGCAAGAGACCCAGTACTTC.

This clone has only one observation. CDR3 sequence reads: CASSVVPALEQYF. In DNA form, the CDR3 reads TGTGCCAGCAGCGTAGTTCCGGCTCTGGAGCAGTACTTC. This chain links TRBV9 with TRBJ2-5; no reliable D call. The CDR3 spans 13 residues. V was shortened by 0 bases and J by 11 bases, with 14 bases between the two germline ends. The germline CDR1 and CDR2 sequences are SGDLS and YYNGEE.

This chain links TRBV30 with TRBJ2-7; maybe TRBD2 (5 bases). V lost 2 bases and J 5 bases, leaving 10 bases between the germline ends. In germline, CDR1 is GTSNPN, CDR2 SVGIG (reference sequence). The CDR3 loop spans 12 amino acids. CDR3 sequence reads: CAWSRWGDEQYF. For the CDR3, the DNA is TGTGCCTGGAGTAGATGGGGAGACGAGCAGTACTTC. Full variable domain (remainder filled in from reference TRBV30 and TRBJ2-7): SQTIHQWPATLVQPVGSPLSLECTVEGTSNPNLYWYRQAAGRGLQLLFYSVGIGQISSEVPQNLSASRPQDRQFILSSKKLLLSDSGFYLCAWSRWGDEQYFGPGTRLTVT.

V is TRBV2 and J is TRBJ2-5; 8 positions match TRBD1. V dropped 0 bases and J dropped 2; count of bases not matched to a gene: 20. The CDR3 runs 21 residues. CDR1 is SNHLY and CDR2 is FYNNEI in the germline V gene. The CDR3 DNA reads TGTGCCAGCAGTGAAGCGCTTCGTGGCAGGGGGCGCTTCCTTGAACAAGAGACCCAGTACTTC. Translating gives CASSEALRGRGRFLEQETQYF.